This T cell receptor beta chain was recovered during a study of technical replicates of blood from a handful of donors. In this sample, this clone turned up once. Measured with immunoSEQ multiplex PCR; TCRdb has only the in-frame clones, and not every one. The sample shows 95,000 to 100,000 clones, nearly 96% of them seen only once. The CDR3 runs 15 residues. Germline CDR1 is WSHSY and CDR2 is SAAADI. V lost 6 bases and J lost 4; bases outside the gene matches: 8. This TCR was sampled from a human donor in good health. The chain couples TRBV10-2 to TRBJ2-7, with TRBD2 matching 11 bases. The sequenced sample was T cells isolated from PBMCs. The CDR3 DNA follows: TGCGCCAGCAGCACTAGCGGGGGTGTTAGTTACGAGCAGTACTTC. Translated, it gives CASSTSGGVSYEQYF.